This TCR beta chain was identified during a study of blood T cell repertoires in COVID-19. Across the study: The study drew acute and convalescent COVID-19 samples from the United States, Italy and Spain. The analysed material was cDNA or gDNA that came from T cells, B-cell-depleted T cells, or PBMCs.

Seattle patients were enrolled during active infection and followed longitudinally. As processed by the authors: By means of reference gene primer amplification, nucleated cell counts were estimated. The method was immunoSEQ multiplex PCR; TCRdb's version includes in-frame clones alone and lacks a portion of them. For V, J and clone size, that table is used; D and trimming come from the DNA. The sample has around 140,000 clones, roughly nine tenths seen once. The clonotype comes from a young man with COVID-19, enrolled during active disease. What was sequenced was peripheral blood.

This CDR3 reads CASSPIWRGNTGELFF. In DNA form, the CDR3 reads TGTGCCAGCAGCCCGATCTGGAGGGGTAACACCGGGGAGCTGTTTTTT. The V and J genes are TRBV11-2 and TRBJ2-2; maybe TRBD2 (6 bases). This CDR3 has 16 residues. Germline V gives CDR1 SGHAT, CDR2 FQNNGV. Trimming pared 5 bases from V and 2 bases from J, leaving 15 bases between.